This TCR beta chain was sequenced during a study of T cell repertoires in cytomegalovirus infection. Study overall: Public signatures in TCR beta pointed to CMV infection and matching HLA type.

A note on this clonotype: Its antigen is currently unknown.

TCRdb used MiXCR to reprocess the reads, holding one entry per CDR3 protein. The table has roughly 640,000 distinct CDR3 sequences, approximately 24% seen once. Study-level points and caveats: Based on cumulative public TCR beta family frequency, carriers of CMV plus the relevant HLA were identified. CMV-specific TCR beta clonotypes restricted by HLA-C dominated the ex vivo response.

Trimming removed 3 bases from V and 0 bases from J, with 15 bases in between. Germline-derived CDR1 and CDR2 are SQVTM and ANQGSEA. The CDR3 totals 16 residues. This TCR came from a human donor in good health (CMV status not recorded). Some clones in this sample may be carry-over from other donors' samples. Sequenced sample: CD8+ T cells from PBMCs. V gene TRBV29-1 combines with J gene TRBJ2-1, with D possibly matching TRBD1 (6 bases). CDR3 protein: CSVEGDRSSSYNEQFF. The CDR3 DNA reads TGCAGCGTTGAGGGTGACAGGTCGAGCTCCTACAATGAGCAGTTCTTC.